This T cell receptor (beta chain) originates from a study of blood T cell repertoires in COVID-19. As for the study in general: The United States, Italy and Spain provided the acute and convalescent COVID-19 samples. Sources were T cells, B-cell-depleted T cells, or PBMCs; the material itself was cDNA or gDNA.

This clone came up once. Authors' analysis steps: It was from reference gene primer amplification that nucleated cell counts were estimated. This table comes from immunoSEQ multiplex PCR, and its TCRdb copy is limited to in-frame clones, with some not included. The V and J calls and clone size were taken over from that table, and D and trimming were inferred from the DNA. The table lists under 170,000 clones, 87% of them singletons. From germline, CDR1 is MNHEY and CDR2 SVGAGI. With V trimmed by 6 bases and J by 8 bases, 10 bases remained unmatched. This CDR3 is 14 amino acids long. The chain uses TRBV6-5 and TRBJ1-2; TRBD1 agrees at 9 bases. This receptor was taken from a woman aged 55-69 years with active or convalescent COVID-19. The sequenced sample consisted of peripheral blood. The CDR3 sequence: CASSRDRVDGGYTF. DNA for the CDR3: TGTGCCAGCAGCAGGGACAGGGTCGATGGCGGCTACACCTTC.